One sample yielded the 12 T cell receptor beta chains listed below, sequenced in a study of shared clonotypes between healthy human individuals. Naive CD8 isolation took CD45RO-negative cells positively selected for CCR7 and excluded terminally differentiated effector memory CD45RA+ cells. This table comes from immunoSEQ multiplex PCR, and its TCRdb copy is limited to in-frame clones, with some not included. This sample has some 2,000,000 clones; roughly 94% occur once, and the top ten carry roughly 1%. Sequences were obtained from naive CD8+ T cells sorted from blood. The receptors stem from a man younger than 35 in good health.

This clone has a handful of counts. The same CDR3 also results from other DNA sequences found in this sample. The chain is built from TRBV5-1 and TRBJ2-7, with D unresolved. The CDR3 has 13 amino acids. Germline V CDR1 and CDR2: SGHRS, YFSETQ. V was cut by 1 base and J by 1 base, with 6 bases left in between. DNA for the CDR3: TGCGCCAGCAGCTTGACGGAATCCTACGAGCAGTACTTC. This translates into CASSLTESYEQYF.

On this clone: At the DNA level, this CDR3 is encoded by other sequences in the same sample as well. The gene calls are TRBV28 and TRBJ2-7, with no clear D. Germline-derived CDR1 and CDR2 are MDHEN and SYDVKM. This CDR3 region has 12 residues. V dropped 2 bases and J dropped 4 bases, with 6 bases sitting between them. Here the CDR3 reads CASSLRAYEQYF. The DNA of the CDR3 is TGTGCCAGCAGTTTAAGGGCGTACGAGCAGTACTTC.

The CDR3 here is CASSEGRERETQYF. CDR3 bases: TGTGCCAGCAGCGAGGGGCGGGAGAGAGAGACCCAGTACTTC. The genes are TRBV7-9 and TRBJ2-5; 7 bases fit TRBD2. There are 14 residues in the CDR3. The V segment lost 5 bases and the J segment 4 bases; nucleotides outside the gene matches: 7. In germline, CDR1 is SEHNR, CDR2 FQNEAQ (reference sequence).

This chain uses TRBV4-1 with TRBJ2-1; 7 positions agree with TRBD2. Per germline, CDR1 MGHRA and CDR2 YSYEKL. Trimming removed 5 bases from V and 3 bases from J; junction bases left unmatched: 13. CDR3 size: 17 residues. The CDR3 protein is CASSEAARAGHYNEQFF. The CDR3, as DNA: TGCGCCAGCAGCGAGGCGGCTCGAGCGGGGCACTACAATGAGCAGTTCTTC.

In this sample, this clone turned up once. At one boundary the junction diverges from the germline segment, which might be a read error. V usage is TRBV15 and J usage is TRBJ2-3; the D gene could be TRBD1 or TRBD2 (5 bases each). The CDR3 sequence is 15 residues long. From germline, CDR1 is LNHNV and CDR2 YYDKDF (reference sequence). The CDR3 DNA sequence: TGTGCCACCAGCGGAGACGGGACGACCACAGATACGCAGTATTTT. Protein: CATSGDGTTTDTQYF.

This clone was counted a single time. The rearrangement uses TRBV13 and TRBJ2-3; D gene unclear. Germline V gives CDR1 PRHDT, CDR2 FYEKMQ (reference sequence). The CDR3 has 15 amino acids. V shed 4 bases and J shed 1 base, with 12 bases lying between them. CDR3 region: CASSSSWSGTDTQYF. CDR3 nucleotides: TGTGCCAGCAGCTCCAGTTGGTCAGGCACAGATACGCAGTATTTT.

This sequence joins TRBV29-1 and TRBJ1-2, with D possibly matching TRBD1 (5 bases). This CDR3 is 13 amino acids long. V gave up 4 bases and J gave up 3 bases, with 12 bases separating them. Germline assignment: CDR1 SQVTM and CDR2 ANQGSEA. The CDR3: CSVGRAVDYGYTF. Here the CDR3 DNA reads TGCAGCGTTGGCAGGGCGGTCGACTATGGCTACACCTTC.

The chain is built from TRBV27 and TRBJ2-7; no clear D. Germline loops: CDR1 MNHEY, CDR2 SMNVEV (reference sequence). With 7 bases removed from V and 5 bases from J, the gap between germline ends came to 12 bases. The CDR3 runs to 12 residues. Written as DNA, the CDR3 is TGTGCCAGCAAGAGGCCGTACGACGAGCAGTACTTC. It is translated as CASKRPYDEQYF.

Of note for this clone: One end of the junction varies from germline; a read error may be responsible. The gene calls are TRBV7-7 and TRBJ2-7; 7 positions agree with TRBD1. The germline CDR1 and CDR2 sequences are SSHAT and FNYEAQ (reference sequence). This CDR3 has 13 residues. CDR3 sequence reads: CASSLQTGYEQYF. In nucleotides, the CDR3 is TGTGCTAGCAGCTTACAGACAGGGTACGAGCAGTACTTC.

The V and J genes are TRBV6-1 and TRBJ2-1; D is unresolved. The length of the CDR3 is 14 residues. Germline V gives CDR1 MNHNS, CDR2 SASEGT. V was cut by 5 bases and J by 1 base, with 9 bases left in between. CDR3 sequence: CASSTFGSYNEQFF. In nucleotides, the CDR3 is TGTGCCAGCAGTACCTTCGGGTCCTACAATGAGCAGTTCTTC.

A remark on this clone: Different DNA sequences within this sample yield the same CDR3. J is TRBJ1-5 and V is TRBV27; D remains unclear. The V gene's germline CDR1 is MNHEY and CDR2 SMNVEV (reference sequence). V was shortened by 0 bases and J by 4 bases, with 7 bases between the two germline ends. The CDR3 has 14 residues. In DNA form, the CDR3 reads TGTGCCAGCAGTTTATCGGGTAGTAATCAGCCCCAGCATTTT. It specifies CASSLSGSNQPQHF.

The gene calls are TRBV5-6 and TRBJ2-5; D remains ambiguous. The V and J ends lost 4 bases and 0 bases respectively, with 10 bases between them. Germline V gene sequence: CDR1 SGHDT, CDR2 YYEEEE. This CDR3 has 14 amino acids. The CDR3 here is CASSQDGYQETQYF. The CDR3 DNA reads as TGTGCCAGCAGCCAAGACGGTTACCAAGAGACCCAGTACTTC.